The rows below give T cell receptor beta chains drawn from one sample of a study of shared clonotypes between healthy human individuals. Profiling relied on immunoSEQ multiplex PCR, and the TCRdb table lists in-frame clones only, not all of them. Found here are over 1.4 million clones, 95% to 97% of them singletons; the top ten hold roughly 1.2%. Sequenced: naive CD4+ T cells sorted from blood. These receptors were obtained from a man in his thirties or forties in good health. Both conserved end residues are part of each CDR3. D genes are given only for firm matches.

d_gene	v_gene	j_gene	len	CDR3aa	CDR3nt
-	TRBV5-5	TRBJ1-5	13	CASSLVGKQPQHF	TGTGCCAGCAGCTTGGTCGGAAAGCAGCCCCAGCATTTT
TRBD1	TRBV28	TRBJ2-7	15	CASSTRDRGSYEQYF	TGTGCCAGCAGCACCCGGGACAGGGGCTCCTACGAGCAGTACTTC
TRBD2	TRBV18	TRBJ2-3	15	CASSLAGGPRPEYDF	TGTGCCAGCTCCCTAGCGGGAGGGCCTAGGCCAGAGTATGATTTT
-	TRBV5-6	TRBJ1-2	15	CASSLRELLIMVYTF	TGTGCCAGCAGCTTGAGAGAGCTCTTGATTATGGTCTACACCTTC
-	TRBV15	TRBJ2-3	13	CATSRPTLGTQYF	TGTGCCACCAGCAGACCAACTCTGGGTACGCAGTATTTT
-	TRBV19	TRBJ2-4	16	CASSMWGTLMGGIQYF	TGTGCCAGTAGTATGTGGGGAACCTTGATGGGTGGGATTCAGTACTTC
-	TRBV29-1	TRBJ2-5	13	CSVSGQGLGTQYF	TGCAGCGTGTCGGGGCAGGGATTAGGGACCCAGTACTTC
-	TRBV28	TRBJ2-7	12	CASRPDGSEQYF	TGTGCCAGCAGGCCGGACGGAAGCGAGCAGTACTTC
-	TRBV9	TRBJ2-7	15	CASSVGEGGTYEQYF	TGTGCCAGCAGCGTAGGAGAGGGAGGTACCTACGAGCAGTACTTC
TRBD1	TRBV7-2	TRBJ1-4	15	CASSLVAGGFRKLFF	TGTGCCAGCAGCTTAGTCGCAGGGGGGTTTCGAAAACTGTTTTTT
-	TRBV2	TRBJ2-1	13	CASSERTYNEQFF	TGTGCCAGCAGTGAAAGGACCTACAATGAGCAGTTCTTC
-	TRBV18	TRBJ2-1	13	CASSPQGHNEQFF	TGTGCCAGCTCACCCCAGGGACACAATGAGCAGTTCTTC
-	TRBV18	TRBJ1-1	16	CASSPAWGGGGTEAFF	TGTGCCAGCTCACCGGCCTGGGGTGGAGGGGGGACTGAAGCTTTCTTT
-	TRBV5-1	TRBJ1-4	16	CASSLQEGGYGEKLFF	TGCGCCAGCAGCTTACAAGAGGGAGGGTATGGTGAAAAACTGTTTTTT
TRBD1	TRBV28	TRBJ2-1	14	CASGDNRGLNEQFF	TGTGCCAGCGGAGACAACAGGGGGCTAAATGAGCAGTTCTTC
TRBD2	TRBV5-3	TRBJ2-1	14	CASSSPGGLNEQFF	TGTGCCAGCAGCTCACCGGGGGGACTCAATGAGCAGTTCTTC